The present T cell receptor (beta chain) was sequenced within a study of a mutant IDH1 vaccine in newly diagnosed glioma. On the study more broadly: Patients previously underwent radiotherapy, temozolomide, or both, and most underwent both. Study-wide results and limits: No link was apparently found between pseudoprogression and changes in top peripheral T cell clonotypes.

TCRdb's copy holds only in-frame clones and misses some; the assay was immunoSEQ multiplex PCR. The sample contains roughly 120,000 clones, around three quarters of which appear only once. The CDR3 has 15 amino acids. Trimming took 4 bases from V and 0 from J, leaving 10 bases between them. Germline assignment: CDR1 MNHNY and CDR2 SVGAGI (reference sequence). Concerning this clone itself: Its target is not known.

Time point noted: week 11, during vaccination. Vaccinated patients received 300 ug of mutant IDH1 20-mer peptide per dose, with topical imiquimod. The astrocytomas were IDH1-mutant, ATRX-negative, and WHO grade 3 or 4. The sequences come from PBMCs, collected from a glioma patient whose treatment included an IDH1 peptide vaccine. The genes are TRBV6-6 and TRBJ1-3; D gene uncertain. The receptor's source is a man in his forties with glioma. The CDR3: CASSFQSNSGNTIYF. CDR3 DNA: TGTGCCAGCAGTTTTCAGAGTAACTCTGGAAACACCATATATTTT.